The 29 T cell receptor beta chains below all came from one sample that was sequenced in a study of radiotherapy plus CTLA-4 blockade in lung cancer (dated by TCRdb to 2016 to 2018). Library preparation used the immunoSEQ multiplex PCR assay. Drawn from immuneACCESS, this table holds only the in-frame rearrangements with V and J called that TCRdb kept. Clones are partly lost; checked studies trace under half to an unresolved V gene and leave the rest unexplained. In all, the sample holds around 130,000 clones, and 90% of those were seen once. 5.5% to 8.5% of the sample is in the top ten clones. Source: peripheral blood, taken from a patient treated with radiotherapy plus ipilimumab. These receptors were obtained from a human donor with non-small cell lung cancer that progressed on radiotherapy plus ipilimumab.

The V gene is TRBV19, the J gene TRBJ1-1; TRBD1 might be the D (5 bases). Deletions cut 5 bases from V and 1 base from J, with 14 bases between. There are 15 residues in the CDR3. Germline V gene lookup returns CDR1 LNHDA and CDR2 SQIVND (reference sequence). The CDR3 sequence is CASSRGGLPNTEAFF. Here the CDR3 DNA reads TGTGCCAGTAGTCGGGGGGGTCTTCCGAACACTGAAGCTTTCTTT.

CDR3 protein: CASRGDRDYGYTF. DNA for the CDR3: TGTGCCAGCAGGGGGGACAGGGACTATGGCTACACCTTC. The chain uses TRBV2 and TRBJ1-2, with 9 bases lining up with TRBD1. CDR3 length equals 13 residues. V shed 6 bases, J shed 3 bases, and the junction held 2 bases outside the gene matches. Germline CDR1 reads SNHLY; CDR2 reads FYNNEI.

The J gene is TRBJ2-7, the V gene TRBV11-3, with 10 bases fitting TRBD2. Germline loops: CDR1 SGHNT, CDR2 YENEEA. This CDR3 is built from 19 residues. Germline trimming cut 1 base from V and 6 bases from J; bases unmatched to any gene: 18. The CDR3 coding sequence is TGTGCCAGCAGCTTAGTAATGTCCCGGACTAGCGGAGGAAGAGGCGAGCAGTACTTC. Amino acids: CASSLVMSRTSGGRGEQYF.

This clone was counted once. J is TRBJ2-7 and V is TRBV6-1; TRBD1 agrees at 8 bases. CDR3 length: 13 residues. Unmatched junction bases numbered 3, after V lost 4 bases and J lost 4 bases. The germline V gene encodes CDR1 MNHNS and CDR2 SASEGT. The CDR3 is CASSVQGGYEQYF. The CDR3, as DNA: TGTGCCAGCAGTGTACAGGGGGGTTACGAGCAGTACTTC.

This clone was observed a handful of times. The chain is built from TRBV15 and TRBJ2-7; 8 nucleotides match TRBD1. This CDR3 has 14 residues. The germline gives CDR1 LNHNV, CDR2 YYDKDF (reference sequence). Germline trimming cut 1 base from V and 6 bases from J; bases unmatched to any gene: 5. CDR3 nucleotides: TGTGCCACCAGCAGAGCCTCGACAGGGGTCGAGCAGTACTTC. It specifies CATSRASTGVEQYF.

J is TRBJ1-5 and V is TRBV6-6; no clear D. The germline V gene has CDR1 MNHNY and CDR2 SVGAGI (reference sequence). Trimming stripped 0 bases from V and 5 bases from J, with 5 bases between. This CDR3 has 13 amino acids. The CDR3 sequence is CASSYSNHQPQHF. CDR3 nucleotides: TGTGCCAGCAGTTACTCGAACCATCAGCCCCAGCATTTT.

The chain carries TRBV5-1 and TRBJ1-2; D possibly corresponds to TRBD1 (5 bases). The germline gives CDR1 SGHRS, CDR2 YFSETQ. This CDR3 is 14 amino acids long. V gave up 3 bases and J gave up 6 bases, with 15 bases separating them. CDR3 in amino acids: CASSSSGSGNGYTF. The DNA for the CDR3 is TGCGCCAGCAGCTCGTCAGGGTCGGGCAATGGCTACACCTTC.

This clone was counted a single time. V usage is TRBV4-2 and J usage is TRBJ2-1; 9 bases map to TRBD2. V shed 1 base, J shed 7 bases, and the junction held 14 bases outside the gene matches. This CDR3 spans 18 amino acids. From germline, CDR1 is LGHNA and CDR2 YNFKEQ. CDR3: CASSQVNLAASGTNEQFF. In DNA, the CDR3 is TGTGCCAGCAGCCAAGTAAATCTGGCGGCTAGCGGGACAAATGAGCAGTTCTTC.

The CDR3 sequence is CASLLDTQYF. The CDR3 nucleotides read TGTGCCAGCCTCCTGGATACGCAGTATTTT. The chain links TRBV2 to TRBJ2-3; D call uncertain. The CDR3 loop spans 10 amino acids. Germline CDR1 reads SNHLY; CDR2 reads FYNNEI. V was shortened by 8 bases and J by 6 bases, with 6 bases between the two germline ends.

The CDR3 region has the DNA TGTGCCAGCAGCTTGGTTACCCGGGAAAATGAGCAGTTCTTC. Translated, it gives CASSLVTRENEQFF. The J gene is TRBJ2-1, the V gene TRBV5-4, with D perhaps matching TRBD2 (5 bases). CDR3 length: 14 residues. Trimming removed 0 bases from V and 7 bases from J, with 11 bases in between. Germline values: CDR1 SGHNT, CDR2 YYREEE (reference sequence).

This sequence joins TRBV7-3 and TRBJ2-3; TRBD2 agrees at 14 bases. After removal of 5 bases from V and 4 bases from J, the junction contained 14 bases not matched to a gene. The germline V gene encodes CDR1 SGHTA and CDR2 FQGTGA. The CDR3 is 19 amino acids. In DNA, the CDR3 is TGTGCCAGCAGCCCCCATTCCGGGACTAGCGGGAGCGGGGCAGATACGCAGTATTTT. It translates to CASSPHSGTSGSGADTQYF.

In DNA form, the CDR3 reads TGTGCCAGCAGTTCCAAGCCCCACGAGCAGTACTTC. It is translated as CASSSKPHEQYF. The chain recombines TRBV27 with TRBJ2-7; D remains unclear. Trimming removed 4 bases from V and 5 bases from J, with 9 bases in between. Germline loops: CDR1 MNHEY, CDR2 SMNVEV (reference sequence). The CDR3 has 12 residues.

The chain has TRBV4-1 and TRBJ1-4; D uncertain. The CDR3 has 15 amino acids. Germline assignment: CDR1 MGHRA and CDR2 YSYEKL. Trimming left V 5 bases short and J 1 base short, with 11 bases between. CDR3 amino acids: CASSSGPVTNEKLFF. CDR3 bases: TGCGCCAGCAGCTCTGGACCGGTAACTAATGAAAAACTGTTTTTT.

This sequence joins TRBV18 and TRBJ1-2, with TRBD1 identical over 8 bases. V was clipped by 3 bases and J by 6 bases; unmatched bases: 3. CDR1 is KGHSH and CDR2 is LQKENI in the germline V gene. CDR3 length equals 13 residues. The CDR3 loop reads CASSPQGADGYTF. For the CDR3, the DNA is TGTGCCAGCTCACCCCAGGGGGCGGATGGCTACACCTTC.

The chain has TRBV7-9 and TRBJ2-1, with 10 bases fitting TRBD2. Germline V gene data show CDR1 as SEHNR and CDR2 as FQNEAQ (reference sequence). Trimming took 2 bases from V and 10 from J; bases not matched to a gene: 8. This CDR3 has 15 residues. CDR3 residues: CASSLILAGAWEQFF. CDR3 coding DNA: TGTGCCAGCAGCTTAATCCTAGCGGGAGCCTGGGAGCAGTTCTTC.

The rearrangement links TRBV19 to TRBJ1-4; tentative D call: TRBD1 (6 bases). The CDR3 spans 11 residues. Trimming cost V 8 bases and J 12 bases, with 13 bases left between them. Germline V gene sequence: CDR1 LNHDA, CDR2 SQIVND (reference sequence). This CDR3 reads CASGGGGELFF. CDR3 sequence (DNA): TGTGCCAGTGGAGGAGGGGGAGAACTGTTTTTT.

The rearrangement uses TRBV11-2 and TRBJ1-2; D not certain. Per germline, CDR1 SGHAT and CDR2 FQNNGV. This CDR3 spans 14 amino acids. V was cut by 4 bases and J by 4 bases, with 13 bases left in between. The DNA of the CDR3 is TGTGCCAGCAGCTCTCCCGGCAGGCGCTATGGCTACACCTTC. Protein product: CASSSPGRRYGYTF.

This chain joins TRBV19 and TRBJ1-1; the match to TRBD1 covers 9 bases. Germline lookup yields CDR1 LNHDA and CDR2 SQIVND (reference sequence). The CDR3 sequence is 13 residues long. Trimming took 9 bases from V and 1 from J; bases not matched to a gene: 3. The CDR3 loop is CASRTGENTEAFF. The CDR3 region has the DNA TGTGCCAGCAGGACAGGGGAGAACACTGAAGCTTTCTTT.

The chain joins TRBV7-9 to TRBJ1-1; tentatively, D is TRBD1 (6 bases). This CDR3 spans 12 amino acids. The germline V gene has CDR1 SEHNR and CDR2 FQNEAQ (reference sequence). V was pared by 1 base and J by 11 bases, with 11 bases between. Here the CDR3 reads CASSLEAGEAFF. Here the CDR3 DNA reads TGTGCCAGCAGCTTAGAAGCAGGGGAGGCTTTCTTT.

This clone was detected only once. The J gene is TRBJ2-7, the V gene TRBV10-3; TRBD1 matches 10 bases. The CDR3 totals 15 residues. Germline assignment: CDR1 ENHRY and CDR2 SYGVKD. The V segment lost 6 bases and the J segment 5 bases; nucleotides outside the gene matches: 10. The CDR3 DNA reads as TGTGCCATCAGCCCCAACACCGGGACAGGGGACGAGCAGTACTTC. It is translated as CAISPNTGTGDEQYF.

The V call is TRBV7-9, the J call TRBJ2-7; 11 bases match TRBD2. CDR3 length: 15 amino acids. Trimming at V came to 1 base and at J to 9 bases, leaving 8 bases not matched to a gene. Germline V CDR1 and CDR2: SEHNR, FQNEAQ (reference sequence). The CDR3 reads CASSLGRSGLAAQYF. The CDR3 bases are TGTGCCAGCAGCTTAGGGCGCTCGGGACTAGCGGCGCAGTACTTC. The full variable domain, completed using reference TRBV7-9 and TRBJ2-7, is DTGVSQNPRHKITKRGQNVTFRCDPISEHNRLYWYRQTLGQGPEFLTYFQNEAQLEKSRLLSDRFSAERPKGSFSTLEIQRTEQGDSAMYLCASSLGRSGLAAQYFGPGTRLTVT.

The rearrangement joins TRBV6-5 to TRBJ2-1; TRBD2 matches 7 bases. CDR1 MNHEY and CDR2 SVGAGI come from the germline V gene. V shed 7 bases and J 8 bases; nucleotides not matched to a gene: 8. The CDR3 consists of 13 residues. The CDR3 nucleotides read TGTGCCAGCAAGCGCGGGAGTCGGGATGAGCAGTTCTTC. It is translated as CASKRGSRDEQFF.

CDR3 residues: CASREPWGEKLFF. DNA of the CDR3: TGTGCCAGCAGGGAGCCTTGGGGGGAAAAACTGTTTTTT. The chain carries TRBV2 and TRBJ1-4; perhaps TRBD1 as D (5 bases). The V end was cut by 6 bases, the J end by 8 bases, with 13 bases between. Germline V CDR1 and CDR2: SNHLY, FYNNEI. This CDR3 comprises 13 residues.

The chain is built from TRBV5-4 and TRBJ2-3, with 7 bases fitting TRBD1. The V gene's germline CDR1 is SGHNT and CDR2 YYREEE (reference sequence). The CDR3 covers 14 residues. The trim removed 3 bases at V and 2 bases at J, leaving 3 bases unmatched. CDR3 amino acids: CASSWDRNTDTQYF. In DNA form, the CDR3 reads TGTGCCAGCAGCTGGGACAGAAACACAGATACGCAGTATTTT.

The sample holds a few counts of this clone. The chain uses TRBV4-1 and TRBJ1-1; D uncertain. The CDR3 is made up of 13 amino acids. Trimming shortened V by 6 bases and J by 2 bases, and 10 bases separated the two germline ends. Germline CDR1 is MGHRA and CDR2 is YSYEKL. CDR3 amino acids: CASRGYGNTEAFF. In DNA, the CDR3 is TGCGCCAGCAGGGGGTACGGTAACACTGAAGCTTTCTTT.

The V gene is TRBV5-4, the J gene TRBJ1-2; 9 nucleotides match TRBD1. Germline CDR1 SGHNT, CDR2 YYREEE (reference sequence). After removal of 4 bases from V and 7 bases from J, the junction contained 17 bases not matched to a gene. The CDR3 has 17 residues. CDR3 in amino acids: CASSRELETGGRGGYTF. In nucleotides, the CDR3 is TGTGCCAGCAGCCGCGAACTAGAGACAGGGGGTCGGGGTGGCTACACCTTC.

The CDR3 spells CASSPRASGIIDYEQYF. CDR3 coding DNA: TGTGCCAGCAGCCCCAGGGCTAGCGGGATCATAGACTACGAGCAGTACTTC. The V and J genes are TRBV9 and TRBJ2-7, with TRBD2 matching over 9 bases. CDR1 is SGDLS, CDR2 YYNGEE, per germline. Trimming at V came to 4 bases and at J to 3 bases, leaving 14 bases not matched to a gene. CDR3 length: 17 residues.

The genes are TRBV7-3 and TRBJ2-5; TRBD1 agrees at 12 bases. The V and J ends lost 4 bases and 4 bases, in that order; junction bases with no gene match: 10. The CDR3 spans 17 residues. Per germline, CDR1 SGHTA and CDR2 FQGTGA. CDR3 amino acids: CASSSPGTGGRRETQYF. CDR3 coding DNA: TGTGCCAGCAGCTCCCCTGGGACAGGGGGCCGGCGAGAGACCCAGTACTTC.

V is TRBV5-6 and J is TRBJ1-2; 7 nucleotides line up with TRBD1. Germline V gene data show CDR1 as SGHDT and CDR2 as YYEEEE. The CDR3 spans 16 residues. V trimming: 4 bases; J trimming: 3 bases; junction bases outside the gene matches: 12. The CDR3 spells CASSVQVGQTYYGYTF. In DNA form, the CDR3 reads TGTGCCAGCAGCGTCCAGGTGGGACAGACCTACTATGGCTACACCTTC. Complete variable domain (other parts from reference TRBV5-6 and TRBJ1-2): DAGVTQSPTHLIKTRGQQVTLRCSPKSGHDTVSWYQQALGQGPQFIFQYYEEEERQRGNFPDRFSGHQFPNYSSELNVNALLLGDSALYLCASSVQVGQTYYGYTFGSGTRLTVV.